This TCR beta chain was found in a study of CD8 T cells in Susac syndrome. Study-wide background: Treatment status at blood draw for the Susac syndrome patients was therapy-naive, corticosteroids, or intravenous immunoglobulin alone.

Study conclusions and caveats: As the study acknowledged, the number of individuals who were part of its TCR sequencing and HLA analysis was relatively small.

Sequencing of TCR beta was undertaken in CD8+ and CD4+ T cells derived from blood. Negative magnetic isolation gave CD8+ and CD4+ cells; FACS enriched CD8+ TEMRA. The CDR3 spans 15 residues. V was pared by 3 bases and J by 4 bases, with 10 bases of the junction left unmatched. CDR1 and CDR2 (germline): DFQATT, SNEGSKA (reference sequence). This clonotype appeared once. Its specificity is unknown. Random-hexamer reverse transcription was applied to about 0.45 to 1 ug RNA. From the immunoSEQ multiplex PCR reads, TCRdb called clonotypes with MiXCR, one entry per CDR3 protein. Of about 160,000 distinct CDR3 sequences in the sample, about 96% were seen once.

The TCR comes from a human donor with Susac syndrome. The genes are TRBV20-1 and TRBJ2-3; 7 bases line up with TRBD2. The sequencing sample was made of CD4+ T cells from PBMCs. The CDR3 sequence is CSASLKGGGPDTQYF. The CDR3 coding sequence is TGCAGTGCTAGCCTAAAGGGCGGGGGACCAGATACGCAGTATTTT.